These 9 T cell receptor beta chains originate from one sample sequenced in a study of cytomegalovirus exposure and HLA in healthy donors. Researchers ran the PCR with 60 Vbeta and 13 Jbeta primers. TCRdb keeps only in-frame clones here, not all; method: immunoSEQ multiplex PCR. The table records about 160,000 clones, 70% to 80% of them present only once. Material for sequencing was PBMCs. These receptors came from a woman between 50 and 59 years old in good health and CMV-seronegative.

The chain links TRBV5-4 to TRBJ2-1; 8 bases align to TRBD1. This CDR3 is 16 amino acids long. Looked up from germline, CDR1 is SGHNT and CDR2 is YYREEE (reference sequence). J was trimmed by 5 bases and V by 7 bases; bases with no gene match: 14. CDR3 DNA sequence: TGTGCCAGCCGGACCTCGGACAGGGTTTGGGACAATGAGCAGTTCTTC. Its protein is CASRTSDRVWDNEQFF.

The chain employs TRBV7-8 and TRBJ2-5; 10 bases agree with TRBD1. CDR3 length equals 14 residues. The germline gives CDR1 SGHVS, CDR2 FQNEAQ. Germline trimming cut 5 bases from V and 5 bases from J; bases unmatched to any gene: 5. CDR3 sequence: CASSPTGGRETQYF. CDR3 in DNA: TGTGCCAGCAGCCCGACAGGGGGCAGGGAGACCCAGTACTTC.

This clone was picked up a small number of times. In the same sample, other DNA sequences code for this CDR3. The chain recombines TRBV5-1 with TRBJ2-1; 7 bases line up with TRBD2. Trimming removed 2 bases from V and 2 bases from J; junction bases left unmatched: 1. Germline CDR1 reads SGHRS; CDR2 reads YFSETQ. The CDR3 consists of 14 residues. The CDR3 region has the DNA TGCGCCAGCAGCTTAGCGGGAACCTACAATGAGCAGTTCTTC. Protein sequence: CASSLAGTYNEQFF.

The rearrangement uses TRBV18 and TRBJ1-5; unclear D gene. The CDR3 runs to 16 residues. CDR1 KGHSH and CDR2 LQKENI come from the germline V gene. Trimming removed 2 bases at V and 0 bases at J, with 11 bases between. In nucleotides, the CDR3 is TGTGCCAGCTCACCAGGTTTCGGGGATAGCAATCAGCCCCAGCATTTT. This translates into CASSPGFGDSNQPQHF.

The chain recombines TRBV28 with TRBJ1-1, with 8 bases that match TRBD1. The germline V gene has CDR1 MDHEN and CDR2 SYDVKM. Losses at the gene ends were 3 bases for V and 1 base for J; bases not matched to a gene: 4. The CDR3 spans 15 residues. CDR3 DNA sequence: TGTGCCAGCAGTTTGGCCGGGACAGGGAACACTGAAGCTTTCTTT. It translates to CASSLAGTGNTEAFF.

With regard to this clone: The junction departs from germline at one end; a sequencing error may be responsible. The V and J genes are TRBV7-7 and TRBJ2-2, with a possible D match to TRBD2 (6 bases). CDR3 length equals 16 residues. Germline CDR1 SSHAT, CDR2 FNYEAQ (reference sequence). CDR3 region: CASSSTQAGTDGELFF. The CDR3 coding sequence is TGTGCTAGCAGCTCCACCCAGGCGGGAACCGACGGGGAGCTGTTTTTT.

CDR3 amino acids: CANRCRARYNQPQHF. The CDR3 DNA follows: TGTGCCAATAGATGCAGGGCCCGTTACAATCAGCCCCAGCATTTT. The J gene is TRBJ1-5, the V gene TRBV19; D might be TRBD1 (5 bases). Germline CDR1 LNHDA, CDR2 SQIVND (reference sequence). The germline V and J ends were trimmed by 10 bases and 3 bases, with 19 bases remaining between them. The CDR3 is 15 residues long.

The rearrangement links TRBV11-2 to TRBJ2-2; 7 bases line up with TRBD1. The V segment lost 4 bases and the J segment 2 bases; nucleotides outside the gene matches: 13. This CDR3 spans 18 amino acids. CDR1 SGHAT and CDR2 FQNNGV come from the germline V gene. CDR3 bases: TGTGCCAGCAGCTATAGGGGGTCCGGGACAGCTAACACCGGGGAGCTGTTTTTT. Translating gives CASSYRGSGTANTGELFF.

The table lists this clone with a few counts. This rearrangement joins TRBV10-1 to TRBJ1-5; the D is unclear. V lost 3 bases and J 3 bases, leaving 6 bases between the germline ends. The germline CDR1 and CDR2 sequences are WNHNN and SYGVQD (reference sequence). The CDR3 loop spans 13 amino acids. CDR3 nucleotide sequence: TGCGCCAGCAGTGATGGCCTCAATCAGCCCCAGCATTTT. Residues: CASSDGLNQPQHF.